Reported below is one T cell receptor beta chain. The length of the CDR3 is 16 residues. Trimming stripped 5 bases from V and 0 bases from J, with 16 bases between. Germline loops: CDR1 SGHTA, CDR2 FQGNSA. Methods used by the authors: Reference gene primer amplification yielded estimated nucleated cell counts. Only in-frame clones appear in the TCRdb table, and some are missing; sequencing was by immunoSEQ multiplex PCR. Clonal size and the V and J genes are those of that table, whereas D and trimming came from the DNA. Counted here are over 200,000 clones, 65% to 90% occurring once; the ten biggest clones make up 4% to 5.5%. This record comes from a study of blood T cell repertoires in COVID-19.

Material: peripheral blood. The origin of this receptor is a human donor in a cohort sampled during active COVID-19. V gene TRBV7-2 combines with J gene TRBJ1-2, with D possibly matching TRBD1 (6 bases). DNA of the CDR3: TGTGCCAGCAGCCTAGGAGACAGGACTCCTAACTATGGCTACACCTTC. Translated: CASSLGDRTPNYGYTF.